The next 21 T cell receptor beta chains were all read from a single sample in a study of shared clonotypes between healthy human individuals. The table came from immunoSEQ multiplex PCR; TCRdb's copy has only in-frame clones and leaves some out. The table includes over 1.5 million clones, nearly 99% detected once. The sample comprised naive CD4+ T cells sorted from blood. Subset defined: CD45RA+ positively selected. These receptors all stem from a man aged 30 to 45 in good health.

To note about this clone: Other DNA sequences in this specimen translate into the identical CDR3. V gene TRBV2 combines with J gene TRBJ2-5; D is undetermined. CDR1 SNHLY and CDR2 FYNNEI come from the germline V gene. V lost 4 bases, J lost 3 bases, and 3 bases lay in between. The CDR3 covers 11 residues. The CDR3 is CASSGKETQYF. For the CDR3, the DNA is TGTGCCAGCAGTGGGAAAGAGACCCAGTACTTC. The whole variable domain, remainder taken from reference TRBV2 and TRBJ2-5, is EPEVTQTPSHQVTQMGQEVILRCVPISNHLYFYWYRQILGQKVEFLVSFYNNEISEKSEIFDDQFSVERPDGSNFTLKIRSTKLEDSAMYFCASSGKETQYFGPGTRLLVL.

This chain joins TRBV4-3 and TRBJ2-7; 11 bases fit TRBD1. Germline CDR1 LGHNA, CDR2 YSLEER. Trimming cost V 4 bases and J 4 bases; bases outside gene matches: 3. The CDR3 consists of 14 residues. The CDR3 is CASSRTGGIYEQYF. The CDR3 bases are TGCGCCAGCAGCCGGACAGGGGGCATTTACGAGCAGTACTTC.

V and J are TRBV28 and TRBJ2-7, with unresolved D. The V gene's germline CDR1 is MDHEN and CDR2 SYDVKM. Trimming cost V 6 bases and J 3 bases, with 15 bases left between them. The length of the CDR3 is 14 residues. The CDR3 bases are TGTGCCAGCAGCGCTCCCGGACGCAGCTACGAGCAGTACTTC. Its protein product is CASSAPGRSYEQYF. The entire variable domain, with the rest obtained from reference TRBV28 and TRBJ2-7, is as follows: DVKVTQSSRYLVKRTGEKVFLECVQDMDHENMFWYRQDPGLGLRLIYFSYDVKMKEKGDIPEGYSVSREKKERFSLILESASTNQTSMYLCASSAPGRSYEQYFGPGTRLTVT.

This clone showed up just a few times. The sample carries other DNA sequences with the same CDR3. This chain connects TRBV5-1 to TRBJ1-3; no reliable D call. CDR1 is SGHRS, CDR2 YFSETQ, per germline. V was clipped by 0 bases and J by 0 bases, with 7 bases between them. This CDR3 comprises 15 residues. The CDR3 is CASSLAGNSGNTIYF. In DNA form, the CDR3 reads TGCGCCAGCAGCTTGGCCGGCAACTCTGGAAACACCATATATTTT.

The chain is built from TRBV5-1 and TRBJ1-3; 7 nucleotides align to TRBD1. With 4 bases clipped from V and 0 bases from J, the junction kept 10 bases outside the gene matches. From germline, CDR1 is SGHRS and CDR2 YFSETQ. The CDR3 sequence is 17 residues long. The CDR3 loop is CASSKELTGTSGNTIYF. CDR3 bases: TGCGCCAGCAGCAAGGAGTTGACAGGGACCTCTGGAAACACCATATATTTT.

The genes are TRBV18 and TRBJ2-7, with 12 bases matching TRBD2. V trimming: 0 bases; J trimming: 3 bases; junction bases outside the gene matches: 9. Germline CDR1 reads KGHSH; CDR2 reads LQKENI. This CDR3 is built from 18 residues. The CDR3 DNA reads TGTGCCAGCTCACCACCGATCCTAGCGGGAGGGAACTACTACGAGCAGTACTTC. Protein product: CASSPPILAGGNYYEQYF.

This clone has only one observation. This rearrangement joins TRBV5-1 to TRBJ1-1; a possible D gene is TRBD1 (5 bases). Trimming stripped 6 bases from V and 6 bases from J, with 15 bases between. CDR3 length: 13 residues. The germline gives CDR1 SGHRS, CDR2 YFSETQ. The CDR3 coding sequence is TGCGCCAGCACAACCGGGACTGGGGCTGAAGCTTTCTTT. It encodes CASTTGTGAEAFF.

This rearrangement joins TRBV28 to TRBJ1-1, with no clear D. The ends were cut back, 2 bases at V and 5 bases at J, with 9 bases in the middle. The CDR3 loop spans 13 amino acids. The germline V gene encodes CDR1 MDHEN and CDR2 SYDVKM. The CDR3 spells CASSLNDRTEAFF. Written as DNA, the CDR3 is TGTGCCAGCAGTTTAAATGATAGGACTGAAGCTTTCTTT.

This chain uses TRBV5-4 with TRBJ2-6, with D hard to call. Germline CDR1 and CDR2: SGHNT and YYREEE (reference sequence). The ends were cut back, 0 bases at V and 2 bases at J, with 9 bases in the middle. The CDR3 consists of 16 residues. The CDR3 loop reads CASSLGSGPGANVLTF. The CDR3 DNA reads TGTGCCAGCAGCTTGGGTTCGGGCCCTGGGGCCAACGTCCTGACTTTC.

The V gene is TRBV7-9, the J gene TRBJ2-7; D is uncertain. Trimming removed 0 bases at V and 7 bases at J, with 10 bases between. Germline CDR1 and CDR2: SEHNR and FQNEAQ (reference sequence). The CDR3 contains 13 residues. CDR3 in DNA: TGTGCCAGCAGCTTAGCCCATGGGGAAGAGCAGTACTTC. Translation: CASSLAHGEEQYF.

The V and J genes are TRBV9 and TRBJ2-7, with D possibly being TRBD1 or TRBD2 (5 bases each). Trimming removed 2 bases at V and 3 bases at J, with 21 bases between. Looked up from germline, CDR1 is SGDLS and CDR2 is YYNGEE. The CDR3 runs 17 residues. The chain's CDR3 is CASSVGDVIQNDYEQYF. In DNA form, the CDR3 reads TGTGCCAGCAGCGTCGGGGACGTAATCCAAAATGACTACGAGCAGTACTTC. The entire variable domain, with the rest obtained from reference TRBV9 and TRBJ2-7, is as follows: DSGVTQTPKHLITATGQRVTLRCSPRSGDLSVYWYQQSLDQGLQFLIQYYNGEERAKGNILERFSAQQFPDLHSELNLSSLELGDSALYFCASSVGDVIQNDYEQYFGPGTRLTVT.

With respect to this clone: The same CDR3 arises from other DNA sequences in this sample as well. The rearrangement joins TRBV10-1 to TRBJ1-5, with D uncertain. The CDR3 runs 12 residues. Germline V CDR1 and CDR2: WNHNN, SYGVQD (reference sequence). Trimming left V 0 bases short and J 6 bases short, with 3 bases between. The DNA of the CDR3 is TGCGCCAGCAGTGAGTCGGGTCAGCCCCAGCATTTT. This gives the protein CASSESGQPQHF.

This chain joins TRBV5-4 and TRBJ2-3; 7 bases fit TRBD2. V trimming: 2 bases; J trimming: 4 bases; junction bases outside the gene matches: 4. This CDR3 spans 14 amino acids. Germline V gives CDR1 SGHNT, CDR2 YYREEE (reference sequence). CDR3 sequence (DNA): TGTGCCAGCAGCTTTGCGGGAGTCGCAGATACGCAGTATTTT. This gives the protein CASSFAGVADTQYF.

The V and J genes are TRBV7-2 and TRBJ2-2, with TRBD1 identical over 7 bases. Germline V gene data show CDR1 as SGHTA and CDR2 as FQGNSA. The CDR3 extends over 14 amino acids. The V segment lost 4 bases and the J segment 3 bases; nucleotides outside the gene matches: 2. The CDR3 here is CASSWDRDTGELFF. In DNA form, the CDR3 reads TGTGCCAGCAGCTGGGACAGAGACACCGGGGAGCTGTTTTTT.

CDR3 coding DNA: TGTGCCAGTAGTGGACAGGGGAACTATGGCTACACCTTC. Translated, it gives CASSGQGNYGYTF. This chain joins TRBV19 and TRBJ1-2, with 9 nucleotides matching TRBD1. CDR3 length equals 13 residues. The trim removed 5 bases at V and 2 bases at J, leaving 0 bases unmatched. CDR1 LNHDA and CDR2 SQIVND come from the germline V gene (reference sequence).

In DNA, the CDR3 is TGTGCCAGCAGCTTGGAAGCTAGCGGGAGATACGAGCAGTACTTC. Encoded protein: CASSLEASGRYEQYF. The chain uses TRBV5-4 and TRBJ2-7; 10 positions match TRBD2. After removal of 0 bases from V and 4 bases from J, the junction contained 4 bases not matched to a gene. This CDR3 has 15 residues. Germline V gene lookup returns CDR1 SGHNT and CDR2 YYREEE (reference sequence).

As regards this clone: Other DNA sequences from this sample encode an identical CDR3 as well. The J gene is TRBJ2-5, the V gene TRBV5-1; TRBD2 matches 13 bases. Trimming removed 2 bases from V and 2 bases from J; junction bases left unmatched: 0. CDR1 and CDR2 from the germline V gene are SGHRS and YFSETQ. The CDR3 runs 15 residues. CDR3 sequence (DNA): TGCGCCAGCAGCTTACTAGCGGGAGGGCAAGAGACCCAGTACTTC. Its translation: CASSLLAGGQETQYF.

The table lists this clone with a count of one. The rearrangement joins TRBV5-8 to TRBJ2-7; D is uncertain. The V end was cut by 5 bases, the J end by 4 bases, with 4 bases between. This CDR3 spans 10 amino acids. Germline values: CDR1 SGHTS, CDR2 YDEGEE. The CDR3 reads CASRQYEQYF. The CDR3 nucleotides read TGTGCCAGCAGGCAGTACGAGCAGTACTTC.

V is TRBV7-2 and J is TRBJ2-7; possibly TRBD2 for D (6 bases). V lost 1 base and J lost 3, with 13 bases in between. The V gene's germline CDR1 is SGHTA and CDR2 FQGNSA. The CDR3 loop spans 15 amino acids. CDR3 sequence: CASSLVAPGSYEQYF. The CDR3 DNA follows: TGTGCCAGCAGCTTAGTGGCCCCCGGGAGCTACGAGCAGTACTTC.

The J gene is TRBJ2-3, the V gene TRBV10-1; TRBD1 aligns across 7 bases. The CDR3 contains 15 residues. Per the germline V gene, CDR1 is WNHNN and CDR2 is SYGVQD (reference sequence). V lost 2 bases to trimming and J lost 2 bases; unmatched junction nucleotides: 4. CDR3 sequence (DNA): TGCGCCAGCAGTGAGAGGGGGCGCGACACAGATACGCAGTATTTT. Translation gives CASSERGRDTDTQYF.

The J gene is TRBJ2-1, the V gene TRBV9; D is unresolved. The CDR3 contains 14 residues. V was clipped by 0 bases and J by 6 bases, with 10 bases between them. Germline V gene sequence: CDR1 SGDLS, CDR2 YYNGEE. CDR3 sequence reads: CASSVGGTLNEQFF. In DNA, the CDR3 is TGTGCCAGCAGCGTAGGCGGTACCCTCAATGAGCAGTTCTTC.